A single sample gave rise to the 16 T cell receptor beta chains below, sequenced in a study of T cell repertoires in cytomegalovirus infection (dated by TCRdb to between 2019 and 2020). Instrument used: Illumina HiSeq 1500. Using fastp trimming at Q25 and MiXCR clonotype assembly, TCRdb reanalyzed the public sequencing data and kept in-frame beta chains. Identical CDR3 proteins give one entry, which carries the most common genes and DNA. Present in this sample are 150,000 to 200,000 distinct CDR3 sequences, about 21% of which were seen just once. The ten largest clonotypes hold around 3.1% of the sample. Sequencing was carried out using PBMCs. All receptors come from a human donor in good health (CMV status not recorded). Some clones in this sample may be carry-over from other donors' samples.

This clonotype was seen at least ten times. V is TRBV28 and J is TRBJ1-5, with 8 bases aligning to TRBD1. The CDR3 is 20 residues long. Trimming cost V 5 bases and J 3 bases; bases outside gene matches: 21. Germline lookup yields CDR1 MDHEN and CDR2 SYDVKM. CDR3 region: CASSPQGGQGASRYNQPQHF. CDR3 DNA: TGTGCCAGCAGTCCGCAGGGAGGGCAGGGGGCATCGCGTTACAATCAGCCCCAGCATTTT.

This clonotype was found many times. The chain links TRBV4-3 to TRBJ2-1; 7 positions match TRBD1. Germline loops: CDR1 LGHNA, CDR2 YSLEER. The CDR3 contains 17 residues. The V segment lost 0 bases and the J segment 2 bases; nucleotides outside the gene matches: 7. The CDR3 loop reads CASSQDWDSSTYNEQFF. In DNA, the CDR3 is TGCGCCAGCAGCCAAGATTGGGACAGCTCAACCTACAATGAGCAGTTCTTC.

The chain has TRBV28 and TRBJ2-1, with 7 bases that match TRBD2. The length of the CDR3 is 13 residues. Germline CDR1 reads MDHEN; CDR2 reads SYDVKM. With 11 bases clipped from V and 5 bases from J, the junction kept 9 bases outside the gene matches. The CDR3, as DNA: TGTGCCTGTCATAGCGGGTCTGACAATGAGCAGTTCTTC. Amino acids: CACHSGSDNEQFF.

This chain uses TRBV11-2 with TRBJ2-7; D not resolved. V lost 1 base and J lost 5, with 12 bases in between. CDR1 and CDR2 from the germline V gene are SGHAT and FQNNGV. The CDR3 has 14 amino acids. CDR3 sequence: CASSLAEAWDEQYF. CDR3 nucleotide sequence: TGTGCCAGCAGCTTAGCCGAGGCTTGGGACGAGCAGTACTTC.

This clonotype was picked up many times. The rearrangement joins TRBV10-3 to TRBJ1-2; tentative D call: TRBD1 (6 bases). This CDR3 is built from 15 residues. Germline V gene sequence: CDR1 ENHRY, CDR2 SYGVKD. V was pared by 4 bases and J by 3 bases, with 15 bases between. The CDR3 DNA sequence: TGTGCCATCAGTGTCGCTTCGGGGGCAGACTATGGCTACACCTTC. It is translated as CAISVASGADYGYTF.

The V and J genes are TRBV19 and TRBJ2-7; 8 bases are a match to TRBD1. The CDR3 sequence is 13 residues long. Germline values: CDR1 LNHDA, CDR2 SQIVND (reference sequence). J was trimmed by 6 bases and V by 7 bases; bases with no gene match: 8. This CDR3 is CASNDRGVGEQYF. Here the CDR3 DNA reads TGTGCCAGTAACGACAGGGGTGTGGGCGAGCAGTACTTC.

This clonotype showed up just a few times. The gene calls are TRBV4-2 and TRBJ1-2; possible D gene TRBD1, 5 bases. Germline loops: CDR1 LGHNA, CDR2 YNFKEQ. V lost 3 bases and J 8 bases, leaving 19 bases between the germline ends. The CDR3 consists of 15 residues. The CDR3 reads CASSQEIRGTSGYTF. The CDR3 region has the DNA TGTGCCAGCAGCCAGGAAATTAGAGGGACCTCGGGCTACACCTTC.

To note about this clonotype: A much larger clone is a single base away; this may be a read error. This rearrangement joins TRBV19 to TRBJ1-5, with TRBD1 as a possible D gene (5 bases). V gave up 10 bases and J gave up 4 bases, with 14 bases separating them. CDR1 is LNHDA and CDR2 is SQIVND in the germline V gene (reference sequence). The CDR3 sequence is 13 residues long. CDR3 in DNA: TGTGCCACGTGTCTACAGGAGAATCAGCCCCAGCATTTT. Translating it yields CATCLQENQPQHF.

The V and J genes are TRBV4-3 and TRBJ2-3, with 13 bases matching TRBD2. Germline trimming cut 5 bases from V and 5 bases from J; bases unmatched to any gene: 10. This CDR3 is built from 17 residues. Germline CDR1 reads LGHNA; CDR2 reads YSLEER. CDR3 residues: CASSYTSGRAGGDTQYF. The DNA of the CDR3 is TGCGCCAGCAGCTACACTAGCGGGAGGGCCGGGGGAGATACGCAGTATTTT.

This chain uses TRBV10-1 with TRBJ1-1; D is undetermined. Germline assignment: CDR1 WNHNN and CDR2 SYGVQD (reference sequence). The V end was cut by 2 bases, the J end by 2 bases, with 6 bases between. The CDR3 has 13 amino acids. CDR3 coding DNA: TGCGCCAGCAGTGAGGACCCCAACACTGAAGCTTTCTTT. Its translation is CASSEDPNTEAFF.

The genes are TRBV6-2 or TRBV6-3 and TRBJ1-5, with TRBD1 matching 9 bases. V shed 4 bases and J 6 bases; nucleotides not matched to a gene: 10. CDR1 and CDR2 from the germline V gene are MNHEY and SVGEGT. CDR3 size: 16 residues. The CDR3 spells CASSLPGQGVVQPQHF. The DNA for the CDR3 is TGTGCCAGCAGTTTACCGGGACAGGGCGTTGTTCAGCCCCAGCATTTT.

V usage is TRBV18 and J usage is TRBJ2-5; TRBD2 agrees at 7 bases. After removal of 2 bases from V and 2 bases from J, the junction contained 11 bases not matched to a gene. The CDR3 consists of 17 residues. In germline, CDR1 is KGHSH, CDR2 LQKENI. The CDR3 spells CASSPTRHAGGQETQYF. The CDR3 region has the DNA TGTGCCAGCTCACCAACACGTCACGCCGGGGGGCAAGAGACCCAGTACTTC.

This clonotype has just a few counts. The J gene is TRBJ2-7, the V gene TRBV7-2; a possible D gene is TRBD2 (7 bases). The V end lost 5 bases, the J end lost 4 bases, and 15 bases lay between the germline ends. There are 14 residues in the CDR3. From germline, CDR1 is SGHTA and CDR2 FQGNSA. CDR3 DNA: TGTGCCAGCAGCAGGGGGGGTACGGTGTACGAGCAGTACTTC. It is translated as CASSRGGTVYEQYF.

The chain recombines TRBV25-1 with TRBJ2-7; 11 positions agree with TRBD2. CDR3 length: 20 amino acids. Germline lookup yields CDR1 MGHDK and CDR2 SYGVNS. V lost 2 bases, J lost 3 bases, and 18 bases stayed unmatched. CDR3 in DNA: TGTGCCAGCAGTGAAGGGACGGGACTAGCGGATCACACGCTCCTCTACGAGCAGTACTTC. This translates into CASSEGTGLADHTLLYEQYF.

The chain uses TRBV7-6 and TRBJ1-2; no clear D gene. Germline CDR1 and CDR2: SGHVS and FNYEAQ. The length of the CDR3 is 14 residues. Trimming cost V 2 bases and J 1 base, with 8 bases left between them. CDR3 region: CASSLRDSNYGYTF. The CDR3 DNA sequence: TGTGCCAGCAGCTTAAGGGATAGTAACTATGGCTACACCTTC.

This clonotype has just a few counts. The J gene is TRBJ1-1, the V gene TRBV24-1; a possible D gene is TRBD1 (6 bases). Germline-derived CDR1 and CDR2 are KGHDR and SFDVKD. Trimming removed 11 bases from V and 8 bases from J, with 14 bases in between. This CDR3 is built from 11 residues. The CDR3 DNA reads as TGTGCCATCCGACAACAGGGAGAAGCTTTCTTT. Its translation: CAIRQQGEAFF.